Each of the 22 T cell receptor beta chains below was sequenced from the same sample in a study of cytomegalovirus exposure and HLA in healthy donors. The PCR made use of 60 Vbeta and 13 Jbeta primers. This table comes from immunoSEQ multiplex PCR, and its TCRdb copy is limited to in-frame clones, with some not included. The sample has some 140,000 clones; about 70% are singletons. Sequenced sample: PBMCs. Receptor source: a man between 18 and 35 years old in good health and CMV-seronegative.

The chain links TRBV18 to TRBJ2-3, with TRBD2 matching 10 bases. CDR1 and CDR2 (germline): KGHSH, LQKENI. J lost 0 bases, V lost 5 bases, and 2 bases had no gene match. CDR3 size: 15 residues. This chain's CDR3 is CASSISGGSTDTQYF. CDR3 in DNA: TGTGCCAGCTCAATTAGCGGGGGGAGCACAGATACGCAGTATTTT.

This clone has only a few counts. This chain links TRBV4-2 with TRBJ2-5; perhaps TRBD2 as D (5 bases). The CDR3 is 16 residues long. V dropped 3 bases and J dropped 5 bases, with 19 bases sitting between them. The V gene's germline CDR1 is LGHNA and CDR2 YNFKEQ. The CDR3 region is CASSHPSGVPQETQYF. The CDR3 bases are TGTGCCAGCAGCCACCCCTCCGGGGTGCCCCAGGAGACCCAGTACTTC.

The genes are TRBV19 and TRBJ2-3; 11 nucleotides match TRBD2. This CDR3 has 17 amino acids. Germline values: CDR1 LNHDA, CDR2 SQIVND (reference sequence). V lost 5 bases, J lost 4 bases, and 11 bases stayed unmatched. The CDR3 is CASSPRGSGGAPDTQYF. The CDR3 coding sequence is TGTGCCAGTAGTCCCCGGGGTAGCGGGGGGGCTCCAGATACGCAGTATTTT.

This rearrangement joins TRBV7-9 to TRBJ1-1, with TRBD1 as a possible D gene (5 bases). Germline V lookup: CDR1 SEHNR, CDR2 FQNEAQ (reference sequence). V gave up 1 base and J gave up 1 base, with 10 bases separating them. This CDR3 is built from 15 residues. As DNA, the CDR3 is TGTGCCAGCAGCTTAGGGGGCGTGGGGAACACTGAAGCTTTCTTT. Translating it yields CASSLGGVGNTEAFF.

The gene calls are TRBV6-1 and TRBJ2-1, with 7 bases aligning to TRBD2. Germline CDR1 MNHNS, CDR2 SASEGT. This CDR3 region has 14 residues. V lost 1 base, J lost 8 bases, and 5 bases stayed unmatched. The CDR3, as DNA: TGTGCCAGCAGTGAAGTACTAGCGAGGGATGAGCAGTTCTTC. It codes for CASSEVLARDEQFF.

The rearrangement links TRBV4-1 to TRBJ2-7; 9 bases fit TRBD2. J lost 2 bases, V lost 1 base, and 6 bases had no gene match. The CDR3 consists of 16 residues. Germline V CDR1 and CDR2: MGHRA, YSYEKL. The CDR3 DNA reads TGCGCCAGCAGCCAAGGGGTAGCGGGGGTCACCTACGAGCAGTACTTC. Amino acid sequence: CASSQGVAGVTYEQYF.

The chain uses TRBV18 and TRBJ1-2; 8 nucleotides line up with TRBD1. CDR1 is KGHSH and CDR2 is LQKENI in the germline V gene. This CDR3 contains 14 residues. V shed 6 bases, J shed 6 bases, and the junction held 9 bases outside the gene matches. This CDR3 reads CASSSPGGNHGYTF. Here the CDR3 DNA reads TGTGCCAGCTCGTCTCCAGGGGGCAATCATGGCTACACCTTC.

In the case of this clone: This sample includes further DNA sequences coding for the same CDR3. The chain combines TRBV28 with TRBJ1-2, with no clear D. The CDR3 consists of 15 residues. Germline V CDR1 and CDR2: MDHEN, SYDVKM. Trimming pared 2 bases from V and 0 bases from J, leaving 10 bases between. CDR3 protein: CASSLGGRANYGYTF. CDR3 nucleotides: TGTGCCAGCAGTTTAGGAGGCAGAGCTAACTATGGCTACACCTTC.

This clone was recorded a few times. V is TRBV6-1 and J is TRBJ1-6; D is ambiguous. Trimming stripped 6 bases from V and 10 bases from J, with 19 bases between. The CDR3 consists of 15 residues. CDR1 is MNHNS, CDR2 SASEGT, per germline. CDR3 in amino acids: CASSGVGPISSPLHF. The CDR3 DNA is TGTGCCAGCAGCGGGGTAGGCCCAATCAGCTCACCCCTCCACTTT.

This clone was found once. CDR3 region: CASSTQGNGYTF. For the CDR3, the DNA is TGTGCCAGCAGTACACAGGGTAATGGCTACACCTTC. The chain combines TRBV28 with TRBJ1-2; D is perhaps TRBD1 (6 bases). CDR3 length equals 12 residues. Germline values: CDR1 MDHEN, CDR2 SYDVKM. V lost 5 bases and J 6 bases, leaving 10 bases between the germline ends.

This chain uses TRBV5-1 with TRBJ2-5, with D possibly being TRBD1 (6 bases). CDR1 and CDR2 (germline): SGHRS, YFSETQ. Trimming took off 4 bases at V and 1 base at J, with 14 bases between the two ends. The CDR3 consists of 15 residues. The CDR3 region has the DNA TGCGCCAGCAGCGGCAACAGGGCCGCCCAAGAGACCCAGTACTTC. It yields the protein CASSGNRAAQETQYF.

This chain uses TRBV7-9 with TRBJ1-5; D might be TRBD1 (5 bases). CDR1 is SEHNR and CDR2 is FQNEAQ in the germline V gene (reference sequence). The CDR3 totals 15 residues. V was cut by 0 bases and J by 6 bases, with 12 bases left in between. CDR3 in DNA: TGTGCCAGCAGCTTAGCGGGGGGTGCGAGTCAGCCCCAGCATTTT. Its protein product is CASSLAGGASQPQHF.

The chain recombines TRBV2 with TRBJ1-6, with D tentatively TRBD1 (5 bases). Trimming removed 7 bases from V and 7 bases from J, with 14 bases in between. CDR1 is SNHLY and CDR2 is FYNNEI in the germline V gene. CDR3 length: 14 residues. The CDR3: CASKQEGRNSPLHF. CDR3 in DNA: TGTGCCAGCAAGCAGGAGGGGAGAAATTCACCCCTCCACTTT.

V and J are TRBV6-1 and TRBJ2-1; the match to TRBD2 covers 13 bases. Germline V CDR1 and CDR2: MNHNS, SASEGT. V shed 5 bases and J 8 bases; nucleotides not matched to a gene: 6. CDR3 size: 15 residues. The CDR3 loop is CASSLLAGGPYEQFF. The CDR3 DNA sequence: TGTGCCAGCAGTTTACTAGCGGGGGGGCCGTATGAGCAGTTCTTC.

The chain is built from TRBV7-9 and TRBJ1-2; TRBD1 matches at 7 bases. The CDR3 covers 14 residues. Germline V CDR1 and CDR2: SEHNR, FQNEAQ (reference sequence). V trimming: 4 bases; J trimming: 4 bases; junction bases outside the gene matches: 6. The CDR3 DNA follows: TGTGCCAGCAGCTATTACAGACAGGGCTATGGCTACACCTTC. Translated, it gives CASSYYRQGYGYTF.

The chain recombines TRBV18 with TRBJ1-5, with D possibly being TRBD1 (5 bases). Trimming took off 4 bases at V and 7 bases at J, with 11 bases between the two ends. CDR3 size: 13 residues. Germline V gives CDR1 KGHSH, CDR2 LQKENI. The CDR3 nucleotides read TGTGCCAGCTCACAAGGGGTGTGGCAGCCCCAGCATTTT. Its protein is CASSQGVWQPQHF.

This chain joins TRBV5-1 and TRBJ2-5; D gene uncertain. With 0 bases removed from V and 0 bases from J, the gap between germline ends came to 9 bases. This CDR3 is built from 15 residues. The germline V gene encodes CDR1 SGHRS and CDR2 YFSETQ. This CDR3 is CASSLGAQYQETQYF. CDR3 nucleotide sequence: TGCGCCAGCAGCTTGGGGGCTCAATACCAAGAGACCCAGTACTTC.

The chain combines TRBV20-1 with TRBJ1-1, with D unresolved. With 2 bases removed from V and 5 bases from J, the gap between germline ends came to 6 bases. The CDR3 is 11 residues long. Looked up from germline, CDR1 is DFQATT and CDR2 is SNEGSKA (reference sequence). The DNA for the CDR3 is TGCAGTGCTAGAAAGGAGACTGAAGCTTTCTTT. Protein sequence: CSARKETEAFF.

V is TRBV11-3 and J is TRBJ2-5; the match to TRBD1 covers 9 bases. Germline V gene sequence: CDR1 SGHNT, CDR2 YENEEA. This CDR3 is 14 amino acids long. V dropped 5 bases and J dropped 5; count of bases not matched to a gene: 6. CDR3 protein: CASSPGTGWETQYF. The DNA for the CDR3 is TGTGCCAGCAGCCCGGGGACAGGGTGGGAGACCCAGTACTTC.

The CDR3 DNA sequence: TGCGCCAGCAGCCCGACAGGTTTCGAGCAGTACTTC. Encoded protein: CASSPTGFEQYF. V is TRBV4-1 and J is TRBJ2-7; D might be TRBD1 (6 bases). Germline assignment: CDR1 MGHRA and CDR2 YSYEKL. CDR3 size: 12 residues. Trimming left V 4 bases short and J 6 bases short, with 10 bases between.

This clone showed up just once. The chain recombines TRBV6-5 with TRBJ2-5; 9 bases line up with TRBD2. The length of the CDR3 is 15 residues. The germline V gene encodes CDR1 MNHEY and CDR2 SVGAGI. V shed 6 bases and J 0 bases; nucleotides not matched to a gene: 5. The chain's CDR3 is CASSLAGDYQETQYF. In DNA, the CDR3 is TGTGCCAGCAGCTTAGCGGGGGACTACCAAGAGACCCAGTACTTC.

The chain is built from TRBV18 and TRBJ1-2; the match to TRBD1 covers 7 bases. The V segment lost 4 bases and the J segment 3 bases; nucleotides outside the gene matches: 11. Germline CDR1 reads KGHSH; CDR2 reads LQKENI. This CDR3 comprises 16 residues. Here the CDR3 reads CASSQYTLGTDYGYTF. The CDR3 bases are TGTGCCAGCTCACAGTACACCCTAGGGACAGACTATGGCTACACCTTC.